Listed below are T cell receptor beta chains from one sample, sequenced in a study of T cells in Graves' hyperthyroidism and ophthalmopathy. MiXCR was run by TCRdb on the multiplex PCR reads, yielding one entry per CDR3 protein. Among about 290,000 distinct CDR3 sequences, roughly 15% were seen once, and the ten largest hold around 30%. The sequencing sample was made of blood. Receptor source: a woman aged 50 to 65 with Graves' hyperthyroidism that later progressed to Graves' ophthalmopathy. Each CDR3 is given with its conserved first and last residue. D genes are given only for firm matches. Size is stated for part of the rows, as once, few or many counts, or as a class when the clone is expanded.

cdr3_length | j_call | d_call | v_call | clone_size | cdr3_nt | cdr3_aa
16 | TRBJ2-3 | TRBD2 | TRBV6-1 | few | TGTGCCAGCAGCAAAATACTAGCGGTGGGCACAGATACGCAGTATTTT | CASSKILAVGTDTQYF
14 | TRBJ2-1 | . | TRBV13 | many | TGTGCCAGCAGCTTAAATAGCGGTGAGAATGAGCAGTTCTTC | CASSLNSGENEQFF
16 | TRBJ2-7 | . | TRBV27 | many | TGTGCCAGCAGTCCCGACAAGTCGCCGGCGCCGTACGAGCAGTACTTC | CASSPDKSPAPYEQYF
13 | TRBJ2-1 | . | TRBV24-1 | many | TGTGCCACCAGTGGGACAGTTTACAATGAGCAGTTCTTC | CATSGTVYNEQFF
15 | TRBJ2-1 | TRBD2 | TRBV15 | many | TGTGCCACCAGCAGAGATAGCGGGACTTACAATGAGCAGTTCTTC | CATSRDSGTYNEQFF
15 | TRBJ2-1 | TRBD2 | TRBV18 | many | TGTGCCAGCTCACCGGCTAGCGGGAGTAAGAATGAGCAGTTCTTC | CASSPASGSKNEQFF
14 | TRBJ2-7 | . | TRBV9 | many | TGTGCCAGCAGCGTAGGCTCTCTCCCCTACGAGCAGTACTTC | CASSVGSLPYEQYF
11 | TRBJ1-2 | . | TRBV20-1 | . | TGCAGTGCTCCCGGGGGTAATGGCTACACCTTC | CSAPGGNGYTF
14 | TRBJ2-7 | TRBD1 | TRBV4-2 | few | TGTGCCAGCAGCCAAGCAGGGACAGACTACGAGCAGTACTTC | CASSQAGTDYEQYF
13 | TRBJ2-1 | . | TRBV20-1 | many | TGCAGTGCTAGCCAGGGCACCTTTGTTGAGCAGTTCTTC | CSASQGTFVEQFF
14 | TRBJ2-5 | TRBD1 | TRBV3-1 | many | TGTGCCAGCAGCGGGACCGACAGGGAAGAGACCCAGTACTTC | CASSGTDREETQYF
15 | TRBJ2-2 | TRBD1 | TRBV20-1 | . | TGCAGTGCTACGGACACCGGGACAGGGGCTGGGGAGCTGTTTTTT | CSATDTGTGAGELFF
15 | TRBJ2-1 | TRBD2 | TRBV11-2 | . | TGTGCCAGCAGTTACCTAGCGGGTCTCGGCAATGAGCAGTTCTTC | CASSYLAGLGNEQFF
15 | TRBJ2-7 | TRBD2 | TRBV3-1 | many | TGTGCCAGCAGCCCGACTAGCGGGAGTTTCCCCGAGCAGTACTTC | CASSPTSGSFPEQYF
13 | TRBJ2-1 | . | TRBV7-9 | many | TGTGCCAGCAGCTCGGGATACGGCAATGAGCAGTTCTTC | CASSSGYGNEQFF
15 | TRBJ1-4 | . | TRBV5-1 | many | TGCGCCAGCAGCTTGGGAGGGACACCTGGTGAAAAACTGTTTTTT | CASSLGGTPGEKLFF
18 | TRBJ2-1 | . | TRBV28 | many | TGTGCCAGCAGTATATCATGGGCCGGGGGTGGGATACTGGGTCGACAGTTCTTC | CASSISWAGGGILGRQFF
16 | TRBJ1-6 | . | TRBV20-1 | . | TGCAGTGCTAGCGAAAAGGGACTGGGGTATAATTCACCCCTCCACTTT | CSASEKGLGYNSPLHF
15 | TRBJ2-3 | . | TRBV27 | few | TGTGCCAGCAGTCCTGAGGGCGACCACACAGATACGCAGTATTTT | CASSPEGDHTDTQYF
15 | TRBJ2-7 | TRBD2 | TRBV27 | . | TGTGCCAGCAGTTTCACTAGCGTTATACCTTACGAGCAGTACTTC | CASSFTSVIPYEQYF
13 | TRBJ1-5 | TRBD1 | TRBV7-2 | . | TGTGCCAGCAGCCGACAGGGACGTGGGCCCCAGCATTTT | CASSRQGRGPQHF
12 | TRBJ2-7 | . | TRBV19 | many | TGTGCCAGTAGTATCGACGGATACGAGCAGTACTTC | CASSIDGYEQYF
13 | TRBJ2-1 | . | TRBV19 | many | TGTGCCAGTAGTATAAGGGGTTTTAGGGAGCAGTTCTTC | CASSIRGFREQFF
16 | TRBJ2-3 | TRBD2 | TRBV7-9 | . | TGTGCCAGCAGCTTTACTAGCGGGAGTGGCACAGATACGCAGTATTTT | CASSFTSGSGTDTQYF
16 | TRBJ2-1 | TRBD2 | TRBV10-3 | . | TGTGCCATCACCAAATCGATGGGACTAGCGGGAGATGAGCAGTTCTTC | CAITKSMGLAGDEQFF
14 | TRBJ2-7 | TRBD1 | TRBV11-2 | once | TGTGCCAGCAGCGTCCGGGACAGGTCCTACGAGCAGTACTTC | CASSVRDRSYEQYF
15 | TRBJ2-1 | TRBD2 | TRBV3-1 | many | TGTGCCAGCAGCCAAGGGACTAGCGGGACCGATGAGCAGTTCTTC | CASSQGTSGTDEQFF
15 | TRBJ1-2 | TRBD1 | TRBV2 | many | TGTGCCAGCAGTGCGGGACAGGGGGCGAACTATGGCTACACCTTC | CASSAGQGANYGYTF
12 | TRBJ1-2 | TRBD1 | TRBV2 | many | TGTGCCAGTCCAACAGGGGGGTATGGCTACACCTTC | CASPTGGYGYTF